Following are 18 T cell receptor beta chains from one sample sequenced in a study of CD8 T cell repertoires and HIV-1 epitope variants. For these receptors, no antigen is known. The assay was immunoSEQ multiplex PCR, and TCRdb's table has in-frame clones only and misses some. Of 2,500 to 3,000 clones in the sample, around 69% were seen once. The sample taken for sequencing was cultured CD8+ T cells derived from PBMCs. These receptors all stem from a male donor with HIV.

The V call is TRBV4-3, the J call TRBJ2-4, with D uncertain. The CDR3 loop spans 13 amino acids. V lost 1 base, J lost 8 bases, and 9 bases lay in between. Germline CDR1 is LGHNA and CDR2 is YSLEER. DNA for the CDR3: TGCGCCAGCAGCCAAGGGGTGTCGGACATTCAGTACTTC. As protein: CASSQGVSDIQYF.

V gene TRBV4-2 combines with J gene TRBJ2-1; the D is unclear. In germline, CDR1 is LGHNA, CDR2 YNFKEQ. Trimming took 4 bases from V and 7 from J, leaving 8 bases between them. The CDR3 is made up of 12 amino acids. CDR3 in amino acids: CASSPPGNEQFF. As DNA, the CDR3 is TGTGCCAGCAGCCCCCCTGGGAATGAGCAGTTCTTC.

This chain uses TRBV7-6 with TRBJ1-2; tentative D call: TRBD1 (5 bases). CDR3 length: 14 amino acids. The germline V gene has CDR1 SGHVS and CDR2 FNYEAQ. V shed 5 bases and J shed 4 bases, with 14 bases lying between them. This CDR3 is CASSPGGDRYGYTF. The CDR3 coding sequence is TGTGCCAGCAGCCCCGGCGGGGACCGCTATGGCTACACCTTC. The full variable domain, in which reference TRBV7-6 and TRBJ1-2 provide the parts outside the CDR3, is GAGVSQSPRYKVTKRGQDVALRCDPISGHVSLYWYRQALGQGPEFLTYFNYEAQQDKSGLPNDRFSAERPEGSISTLTIQRTEQRDSAMYRCASSPGGDRYGYTFGSGTRLTVV.

The chain couples TRBV11-2 to TRBJ1-3; 11 nucleotides match TRBD1. Germline V gives CDR1 SGHAT, CDR2 FQNNGV. This CDR3 is built from 17 residues. V shed 5 bases, J shed 3 bases, and the junction held 9 bases outside the gene matches. The CDR3 protein is CASSRAGQGASGNTIYF. CDR3 sequence (DNA): TGTGCCAGCAGCCGAGCCGGACAGGGGGCTAGTGGAAACACCATATATTTT.

A single count supports this clone. The CDR3 DNA is TGCGCCAGCAGCCGGATAGGAGAGAATCAGCCCCAGCATTTT. Residues: CASSRIGENQPQHF. J is TRBJ1-5 and V is TRBV4-1; unclear D gene. The CDR3 contains 14 residues. With 4 bases removed from V and 4 bases from J, the gap between germline ends came to 11 bases. Germline-derived CDR1 and CDR2 are MGHRA and YSYEKL.

Here the CDR3 reads CASSPLEGTEAFF. The DNA of the CDR3 is TGCGCCAGCAGCCCCTTGGAGGGGACTGAAGCTTTCTTT. This chain links TRBV5-1 with TRBJ1-1, with D perhaps TRBD1 (5 bases). Germline V gene data show CDR1 as SGHRS and CDR2 as YFSETQ. The V end was cut by 4 bases, the J end by 5 bases, with 12 bases between. The CDR3 spans 13 residues.

The chain recombines TRBV7-2 with TRBJ2-7; D is possibly TRBD1 (6 bases). The ends were cut back, 5 bases at V and 5 bases at J, with 13 bases in the middle. Germline loops: CDR1 SGHTA, CDR2 FQGNSA. The CDR3 length is 13 residues. The CDR3 sequence: CASSLTGSDEQYF. In DNA form, the CDR3 reads TGTGCCAGCAGCCTTACAGGGTCGGACGAGCAGTACTTC.

This chain links TRBV7-9 with TRBJ1-3; D call uncertain. Germline lookup yields CDR1 SEHNR and CDR2 FQNEAQ (reference sequence). Trimming removed 2 bases from V and 2 bases from J, with 10 bases in between. The CDR3 is made up of 15 amino acids. The CDR3 loop is CASSLPVGTGNTIYF. The CDR3 bases are TGTGCCAGCAGCTTACCGGTGGGGACTGGAAACACCATATATTTT.

The table lists this clone with a few counts. The chain employs TRBV2 and TRBJ2-7; D may be TRBD2 (6 bases). V was clipped by 8 bases and J by 1 base, with 12 bases between them. This CDR3 has 13 residues. Germline values: CDR1 SNHLY, CDR2 FYNNEI. DNA of the CDR3: TGTGCCAGCGCCCCCGGGGGTTCCTACGAGCAGTACTTC. This codes for CASAPGGSYEQYF.

The gene calls are TRBV28 and TRBJ1-5, with TRBD1 matching over 8 bases. Per the germline V gene, CDR1 is MDHEN and CDR2 is SYDVKM. The trim removed 3 bases at V and 5 bases at J, leaving 6 bases unmatched. This CDR3 is built from 15 residues. CDR3 bases: TGTGCCAGCAGTTTCCGGGACAGGTGGGATCAGCCCCAGCATTTT. It is translated as CASSFRDRWDQPQHF.

The rearrangement uses TRBV18 and TRBJ2-7; 7 bases match TRBD1. This CDR3 comprises 14 residues. The germline gives CDR1 KGHSH, CDR2 LQKENI. The V gene end was trimmed by 6 bases and the J gene end by 3 bases; junction bases not matched to a gene: 8. The CDR3 DNA follows: TGTGCCAGCTCCCCCGGGACAGCTTACTACGAGCAGTACTTC. Translation gives CASSPGTAYYEQYF.

This clone was detected only a few times. The genes are TRBV28 and TRBJ2-7; 10 bases are shared with TRBD1. The J segment lost 6 bases and the V segment lost 6 bases, leaving 23 bases of the junction unmatched. Germline lookup yields CDR1 MDHEN and CDR2 SYDVKM. This CDR3 has 19 amino acids. The CDR3 DNA sequence: TGTGCCAGCAGCTATCTCATCTTCAGACAGGGGGCTCGTGTAGGCGAGCAGTACTTC. It specifies CASSYLIFRQGARVGEQYF. Looking up the rest from reference TRBV28 and TRBJ2-7 gives the full variable domain: DVKVTQSSRYLVKRTGEKVFLECVQDMDHENMFWYRQDPGLGLRLIYFSYDVKMKEKGDIPEGYSVSREKKERFSLILESASTNQTSMYLCASSYLIFRQGARVGEQYFGPGTRLTVT.

The chain recombines TRBV5-1 with TRBJ1-6, with D hard to call. Germline CDR1 and CDR2: SGHRS and YFSETQ. Trimming cost V 4 bases and J 4 bases, with 15 bases left between them. The CDR3 covers 16 residues. The CDR3 DNA reads TGCGCCAGCAGCCCAGTCGACCTCTCGTATAATTCACCCCTCCACTTT. Translation gives CASSPVDLSYNSPLHF.

The table lists this clone with a few counts. The rearrangement links TRBV7-9 to TRBJ2-3; the match to TRBD2 covers 11 bases. In germline, CDR1 is SEHNR, CDR2 FQNEAQ (reference sequence). J lost 4 bases, V lost 5 bases, and 5 bases had no gene match. This CDR3 is built from 15 residues. The CDR3 spells CASSTTSGGPDTQYF. CDR3 bases: TGTGCCAGCAGCACTACTAGCGGGGGACCAGATACGCAGTATTTT. The full variable domain, with the rest looked up from reference TRBV7-9 and TRBJ2-3, is DTGVSQNPRHKITKRGQNVTFRCDPISEHNRLYWYRQTLGQGPEFLTYFQNEAQLEKSRLLSDRFSAERPKGSFSTLEIQRTEQGDSAMYLCASSTTSGGPDTQYFGPGTRLTVL.

This clone is deemed large. The chain couples TRBV7-9 to TRBJ1-1; 7 bases align to TRBD1. Unmatched junction bases numbered 10, after V lost 5 bases and J lost 7 bases. This CDR3 is 14 amino acids long. Germline CDR1 SEHNR, CDR2 FQNEAQ (reference sequence). This CDR3 reads CASSLSGGSYEAFF. In nucleotides, the CDR3 is TGTGCCAGCAGCCTATCAGGGGGTAGCTATGAAGCTTTCTTT.

This rearrangement joins TRBV19 to TRBJ2-7; 10 nucleotides agree with TRBD2. Trimming cost V 5 bases and J 1 base; bases outside gene matches: 17. Germline V gene data show CDR1 as LNHDA and CDR2 as SQIVND (reference sequence). This CDR3 has 19 amino acids. Here the CDR3 DNA reads TGTGCCAGTAGTCCTCCTAGCGGGGGCCATCTCTTTAATTCCTACGAGCAGTACTTC. As protein: CASSPPSGGHLFNSYEQYF. The full variable domain, with the rest looked up from reference TRBV19 and TRBJ2-7, is DGGITQSPKYLFRKEGQNVTLSCEQNLNHDAMYWYRQDPGQGLRLIYYSQIVNDFQKGDIAEGYSVSREKKESFPLTVTSAQKNPTAFYLCASSPPSGGHLFNSYEQYFGPGTRLTVT.

This chain links TRBV19 with TRBJ1-6; 9 positions match TRBD1. From germline, CDR1 is LNHDA and CDR2 SQIVND (reference sequence). This CDR3 has 15 residues. The ends lost 3 bases at V and 13 bases at J; junction bases unmatched: 10. In DNA, the CDR3 is TGTGCCAGTAGTATTACCGGGACAGGGAGAACCCCCCTCCACTTT. Residues: CASSITGTGRTPLHF.

This clone was detected a few times. The rearrangement joins TRBV28 to TRBJ1-5, with 9 bases lining up with TRBD1. The CDR3 is made up of 14 amino acids. V was clipped by 4 bases and J by 4 bases; unmatched bases: 2. Germline assignment: CDR1 MDHEN and CDR2 SYDVKM. Here the CDR3 reads CASSSGTGNQPQHF. In DNA form, the CDR3 reads TGTGCCAGCAGTTCCGGGACAGGGAATCAGCCCCAGCATTTT.